Shown below are 10 T cell receptor beta chains from a single sample sequenced in a study of early T cells in non-severe SARS-CoV-2 infection. TCRdb reprocessed the 5' RACE reads via MiXCR and lists one record per CDR3 protein. Of about 56,000 distinct CDR3 sequences in the sample, more than 12% were seen once. The source material was whole blood, sampled at baseline. All receptors come from an adult who was a healthcare worker with PCR-confirmed SARS-CoV-2 infection or an uninfected control (not recorded which).

A single count supports this clonotype. V is TRBV5-1 and J is TRBJ2-6; TRBD1 matches 10 bases. Germline assignment: CDR1 SGHRS and CDR2 YFSETQ. Germline trimming cut 4 bases from V and 16 bases from J; bases unmatched to any gene: 23. The CDR3 extends over 18 amino acids. The CDR3 spells CASSLVIMRGQGSRGLTF. The CDR3 DNA reads as TGCGCCAGCAGCCTGGTAATAATGAGGGGACAGGGGTCCAGAGGACTGACTTTC.

This clonotype showed up just a few times. V and J are TRBV5-6 and TRBJ2-1; D ambiguous. Germline CDR1 reads SGHDT; CDR2 reads YYEEEE. The ends were cut back, 4 bases at V and 0 bases at J, with 5 bases in the middle. CDR3 length equals 13 residues. CDR3 sequence reads: CASSGNSYNEQFF. CDR3 nucleotide sequence: TGTGCCAGCAGCGGGAACTCCTACAATGAGCAGTTCTTC.

The table lists this clonotype with many counts. CDR3 region: CATSGHMNTEAFF. CDR3 in DNA: TGTGCCACGTCAGGGCACATGAACACTGAAGCTTTCTTT. The chain has TRBV7-2 and TRBJ1-1; D perhaps matches TRBD1 (5 bases). Trimming stripped 10 bases from V and 0 bases from J, with 12 bases between. CDR3 length: 13 amino acids. Looked up from germline, CDR1 is SGHTA and CDR2 is FQGNSA.

Only one count was recorded for this clonotype. V is TRBV4-1 and J is TRBJ2-2; D uncertain. The CDR3 has 13 residues. V was shortened by 0 bases and J by 6 bases, with 5 bases between the two germline ends. Germline values: CDR1 MGHRA, CDR2 YSYEKL. CDR3: CASSQDTAGELFF. CDR3 nucleotides: TGCGCCAGCAGCCAAGATACGGCCGGGGAGCTGTTTTTT.

The table lists this clonotype with a few counts. The chain employs TRBV12-3 or TRBV12-4 and TRBJ1-3; the D is unclear. V dropped 3 bases and J dropped 8 bases, with 14 bases sitting between them. The CDR3 has 14 amino acids. This CDR3 is CASSFGATVDTIYF. In DNA form, the CDR3 reads TGTGCCAGCAGTTTTGGCGCCACCGTTGACACCATATATTTT.

V gene TRBV29-1 combines with J gene TRBJ2-5, with D possibly being TRBD1 or TRBD2 (5 bases each). With 6 bases removed from V and 4 bases from J, the gap between germline ends came to 12 bases. Germline CDR1 reads SQVTM; CDR2 reads ANQGSEA. The CDR3 spans 12 residues. The CDR3 here is CSVGTTGETQYF. CDR3 nucleotides: TGCAGCGTCGGGACCACCGGAGAGACCCAGTACTTC. The variable domain in full, with the rest retrieved from reference TRBV29-1 and TRBJ2-5, is SAVISQKPSRDICQRGTSLTIQCQVDSQVTMMFWYRQQPGQSLTLIATANQGSEATYESGFVIDKFPISRPNLTFSTLTVSNMSPEDSSIYLCSVGTTGETQYFGPGTRLLVL.

The rearrangement links TRBV18 to TRBJ1-1, with 7 bases identical to TRBD1. Looked up from germline, CDR1 is KGHSH and CDR2 is LQKENI. This CDR3 is built from 16 residues. The V and J ends lost 0 bases and 2 bases, in that order; junction bases with no gene match: 6. CDR3 sequence reads: CASSPPTGQANTEAFF. The CDR3 DNA is TGTGCCAGCTCACCACCAACTGGACAGGCAAACACTGAAGCTTTCTTT.

The chain employs TRBV7-6 and TRBJ2-7, with D possibly being TRBD1 (5 bases). Trimming removed 5 bases from V and 0 bases from J, with 11 bases in between. Germline V gives CDR1 SGHVS, CDR2 FNYEAQ. CDR3 length equals 14 residues. Written as DNA, the CDR3 is TGTGCCAGCAGCCGGGTGACAGCCTCCTACGAGCAGTACTTC. The encoded protein is CASSRVTASYEQYF.

This clonotype was seen at least ten times. The gene calls are TRBV19 and TRBJ2-4, with D unclear. Germline values: CDR1 LNHDA, CDR2 SQIVND (reference sequence). V was cut by 3 bases and J by 1 base, with 19 bases left in between. This CDR3 comprises 18 residues. The CDR3 is CASSIMSGPGRAKNIQYF. The DNA for the CDR3 is TGTGCCAGTAGTATTATGTCCGGACCAGGTCGGGCCAAAAACATTCAGTACTTC.

In this sample, this clonotype turned up many times. V usage is TRBV29-1 and J usage is TRBJ1-1; D is unclear. The CDR3 has 13 amino acids. V lost 4 bases, J lost 1 base, and 10 bases lay in between. Germline CDR1 is SQVTM and CDR2 is ANQGSEA. CDR3 protein: CSVGRTSNTEAFF. CDR3 DNA sequence: TGCAGCGTTGGGAGGACTTCGAACACTGAAGCTTTCTTT.